These 5 T cell receptor beta chains originate from one sample sequenced in a study of response to subunit inactivated influenza vaccine. A single record per CDR3 protein comes from TCRdb applying MiXCR to the RT-PCR reads. The sample holds about 520,000 distinct CDR3 sequences, about 25% seen once. Source: CD4+ T cells sorted from PBMCs, taken 4 to 6 days after vaccination. Receptors originate from a man aged 45-65 years who received an inactivated influenza vaccine.

The chain joins TRBV20-1 to TRBJ2-7, with D perhaps TRBD1 (7 bases). The CDR3 runs to 16 residues. Germline V lookup: CDR1 DFQATT, CDR2 SNEGSKA (reference sequence). The V gene lost 4 bases and the J gene lost 0 bases, with 19 bases spanning the gap. As DNA, the CDR3 is TGCAGTGCTACAAAATCGGAGGGGGCTGGCTCCTACGAGCAGTACTTC. Translation: CSATKSEGAGSYEQYF.

This clonotype was detected only a few times. J is TRBJ2-1 and V is TRBV6-1; 12 positions match TRBD1. CDR1 is MNHNS, CDR2 SASEGT, per germline. The V segment lost 1 base and the J segment 7 bases; nucleotides outside the gene matches: 8. This CDR3 has 17 residues. CDR3 in DNA: TGTGCCAGCAGTGAAGGGCGACCGGGACAGGGGGCTAATGAGCAGTTCTTC. It codes for CASSEGRPGQGANEQFF.

There are a few counts of this clonotype. CDR3 in amino acids: CASGLGAEGLAKNIQYF. As DNA, the CDR3 is TGTGCTAGTGGTTTGGGGGCAGAAGGACTAGCCAAAAACATTCAGTACTTC. The genes are TRBV12-5 and TRBJ2-4, with D perhaps TRBD2 (5 bases). The CDR3 runs 17 residues. Germline V gene lookup returns CDR1 LGHNT and CDR2 FRNRAP. Trimming removed 1 base from V and 0 bases from J, with 13 bases in between.

This clonotype has only a few counts. The rearrangement joins TRBV12-5 to TRBJ2-3; D not resolved. CDR3 length: 11 residues. Trimming stripped 6 bases from V and 5 bases from J, with 6 bases between. Germline V gene sequence: CDR1 LGHNT, CDR2 FRNRAP. The CDR3 protein is CASGARDTQYF. CDR3 in DNA: TGTGCTAGTGGAGCTCGAGATACGCAGTATTTT.

This chain connects TRBV5-1 to TRBJ2-3; perhaps D is TRBD1 or TRBD2 (5 bases each). With 7 bases removed from V and 5 bases from J, the gap between germline ends came to 14 bases. Germline V CDR1 and CDR2: SGHRS, YFSETQ. The CDR3 loop spans 13 amino acids. The DNA of the CDR3 is TGCGCCAGCTCGGGGCAGAGCCAAGATACGCAGTATTTT. Translating gives CASSGQSQDTQYF.